A selection of T cell receptor beta chains follows, all from one sample in a study of T cell responses to AZD1222 COVID-19 vaccine. Measured with immunoSEQ multiplex PCR; TCRdb has only the in-frame clones, and not every one. Among more than 150,000 clones, 90% were seen once, and the ten largest hold around 1.5%. The material sequenced was peripheral blood, taken on day 0 of AZD1222 vaccination. The receptors were sampled from an adult in good health. CDR3s include the opening cysteine and the closing phenylalanine or tryptophan. Each record gives: D gene, clone size, V gene, J gene, CDR3 protein, CDR3 DNA. The D gene is left open where the match is weak. Clone size is given for some rows only: seen once, a few or many times, or a class if the clone is expanded.

TRBD2	NA	TRBV3-1/TRBV3-2	TRBJ2-7	CASSQGTSGAHCEQYF	TGTGCCAGCAGCCAGGGGACTAGCGGGGCCCACTGCGAGCAGTACTTC
NA	NA	TRBV29-1	TRBJ1-3	CSVEDGLSSGNTIYF	TGCAGCGTTGAAGATGGACTGAGCTCTGGAAACACCATATATTTT
NA	NA	TRBV5-1	TRBJ1-6	CASSLAQGESPLHF	TGCGCCAGCAGCTTGGCCCAAGGGGAATCACCCCTCCACTTT
TRBD1	NA	TRBV29-1	TRBJ1-2	CSVGTGLNYGYTF	TGCAGCGTTGGGACAGGGCTGAACTATGGCTACACCTTC
NA	NA	TRBV7-2	TRBJ1-4	CASSSSAPSRYEKLFF	TGTGCCAGCAGCTCTTCGGCCCCATCCCGTTATGAAAAACTGTTTTTT
NA	NA	TRBV18	TRBJ1-2	CASSPNSWGDYGYTF	TGTGCCAGCTCACCAAACAGCTGGGGTGACTATGGCTACACCTTC
TRBD1	once	TRBV27	TRBJ1-2	CASSFRRDRPNYGYTF	TGTGCCAGCAGTTTCAGGCGGGACAGGCCTAACTATGGCTACACCTTC
NA	NA	TRBV4-2	TRBJ1-2	CASSQAGGHYGYTF	TGTGCCAGCAGCCAAGCAGGTGGCCACTATGGCTACACCTTC
NA	NA	TRBV29-1	TRBJ1-5	CSVAGAENQPQHF	TGCAGCGTTGCCGGGGCCGAAAATCAGCCCCAGCATTTT
NA	NA	TRBV30	TRBJ1-3	CAWSTVTGNTIYF	TGTGCCTGGAGTACGGTAACTGGAAACACCATATATTTT
NA	NA	TRBV11-2	TRBJ1-4	CASSSGWSGEKLFF	TGTGCCAGCAGCTCGGGGTGGAGTGGTGAAAAACTGTTTTTT
TRBD1	NA	TRBV28	TRBJ2-6	CASSFTGVHISGANVLTF	TGTGCCAGCAGTTTTACAGGGGTCCACATCTCTGGGGCCAACGTCCTGACTTTC
TRBD1	NA	TRBV7-8	TRBJ1-5	CASSPGTVNQPQHF	TGTGCCAGCAGCCCTGGGACAGTTAATCAGCCCCAGCATTTT
NA	NA	TRBV4-1	TRBJ1-1	CASSQDSGWVNTEAFF	TGCGCCAGCAGCCAAGATTCAGGATGGGTGAACACTGAAGCTTTCTTT
NA	once	TRBV28	TRBJ1-4	CASSPPPPGTNEKLFF	TGTGCCAGCAGTCCCCCCCCGCCGGGCACTAATGAAAAACTGTTTTTT
TRBD1	NA	TRBV4-3	TRBJ1-4	CASSQERGTGGEKLFF	TGCGCCAGCAGCCAAGAGAGAGGGACAGGGGGAGAAAAACTGTTTTTT
TRBD1	NA	TRBV3-1/TRBV3-2	TRBJ2-5	CASSLDRGLETQYF	TGTGCCAGCAGCCTTGACAGGGGGCTGGAGACCCAGTACTTC
NA	NA	TRBV23-1	TRBJ1-4	CASSQYRDGGFRSNEKLFF	TGCGCCAGCAGTCAATACCGAGACGGTGGATTTCGATCTAATGAAAAACTGTTTTTT
NA	once	TRBV2	TRBJ1-2	CASTILWVYGYTF	TGTGCCAGCACTATACTATGGGTCTATGGCTACACCTTC
NA	NA	TRBV9	TRBJ1-6	CASRGLNSPLHF	TGTGCCAGCAGGGGGCTAAATTCACCCCTCCACTTT
NA	NA	TRBV28	TRBJ2-5	CASSPLATETQYF	TGTGCCAGCAGCCCCCTAGCAACGGAGACCCAGTACTTC
NA	NA	TRBV27	TRBJ2-7	CASSLAGASSYEQYF	TGTGCCAGCAGTTTGGCGGGGGCCTCCTCCTACGAGCAGTACTTC
NA	NA	TRBV11-3	TRBJ2-1	CASSLRFDNEQFF	TGTGCCAGCAGCTTGAGGTTTGACAATGAGCAGTTCTTC
NA	NA	TRBV3-1/TRBV3-2	TRBJ1-3	CASSPLSSGNTIYF	TGTGCCAGCAGCCCCCTTAGCTCTGGAAACACCATATATTTT
TRBD1	NA	TRBV6-5	TRBJ1-5	CATATGRGNQPQHF	TGTGCCACCGCGACAGGGAGGGGCAATCAGCCCCAGCATTTT
NA	NA	TRBV4-1	TRBJ1-1	CASSPLAANTEAFF	TGCGCCAGCAGCCCACTGGCGGCGAACACTGAAGCTTTCTTT
TRBD1	NA	TRBV19	TRBJ1-1	CASSFRQGLFVEAFF	TGTGCCAGTAGTTTTCGACAGGGGCTGTTTGTTGAAGCTTTCTTT
NA	NA	TRBV7-9	TRBJ1-1	CASSLDANTEAFF	TGTGCCAGCAGCTTAGATGCCAACACTGAAGCTTTCTTT
NA	once	TRBV7-2	TRBJ2-5	CASSPRTVGQETQYF	TGTGCCAGCAGCCCGAGGACAGTTGGCCAAGAGACCCAGTACTTC
NA	NA	TRBV11-3	TRBJ1-1	CASSLMADTEAFF	TGTGCCAGCAGCTTAATGGCGGACACTGAAGCTTTCTTT
NA	NA	TRBV7-2	TRBJ1-2	CASSPNRDYYGYTF	TGTGCCAGCAGCCCGAACAGGGATTACTATGGCTACACCTTC
NA	NA	TRBV5-1	TRBJ2-7	CASSSDGGTYDYEQYF	TGCGCCAGCAGCTCGGACGGAGGGACCTACGACTACGAGCAGTACTTC
NA	NA	TRBV7-6	TRBJ1-1	CASSLEAGDNTEAFF	TGTGCCAGCAGCTTAGAGGCAGGGGATAACACTGAAGCTTTCTTT
NA	NA	TRBV5-4	TRBJ1-2	CASSSQARGVMKGYTF	TGTGCCAGCAGCTCCCAAGCGAGAGGGGTGATGAAGGGCTACACCTTC
TRBD1	NA	TRBV24-1	TRBJ1-2	CATSDFTGGGYTF	TGTGCCACCAGTGATTTTACAGGGGGTGGCTACACCTTC
NA	NA	TRBV15	TRBJ2-6	CATSRDSGSGANVLTF	TGTGCCACCAGCAGAGATTCAGGGTCTGGGGCCAACGTCCTGACTTTC
NA	NA	TRBV4-3	TRBJ1-5	CASSQDQGNQPQHF	TGCGCCAGCAGCCAAGATCAGGGCAATCAGCCCCAGCATTTT
NA	NA	TRBV10-3	TRBJ1-2	CAIRDPAEGRHYGYTF	TGTGCCATTCGCGATCCGGCTGAGGGTCGCCACTATGGCTACACCTTC
NA	NA	TRBV3-1/TRBV3-2	TRBJ1-2	CASSQRALYGYTF	TGTGCCAGCAGCCAAAGGGCCCTCTATGGCTACACCTTC
NA	NA	TRBV7-8	TRBJ1-1	CASSLGGGGDRNTEAFF	TGTGCCAGCAGCTTAGGTGGTGGGGGAGATAGAAACACTGAAGCTTTCTTT
NA	NA	TRBV7-3	TRBJ2-4	CASSRSQLDIQYF	TGTGCCAGCAGCCGGTCTCAATTGGACATTCAGTACTTC
TRBD1	NA	TRBV2	TRBJ1-5	CASSLLGTAQPQHF	TGTGCCAGCAGTCTGCTCGGGACAGCCCAGCCCCAGCATTTT
TRBD1	NA	TRBV14	TRBJ2-7	CASSPGTGGYEQYF	TGTGCCAGCAGCCCTGGGACAGGGGGCTACGAGCAGTACTTC
NA	NA	TRBV29-1	TRBJ2-1	CSVGKGRGYEQFF	TGCAGCGTTGGAAAAGGGAGAGGATATGAGCAGTTCTTC
NA	few	TRBV5-1	TRBJ1-5	CASSLGPNQPQHF	TGCGCCAGCAGCTTAGGCCCTAATCAGCCCCAGCATTTT
TRBD1	NA	TRBV5-8	TRBJ1-5	CASAIQGDQPQHF	TGTGCCAGCGCAATACAGGGGGATCAGCCCCAGCATTTT
TRBD1	NA	TRBV6-5	TRBJ2-3	CASSYSRDRSDTQYF	TGTGCCAGCAGTTACTCCCGGGACAGGTCGGATACGCAGTATTTT
NA	once	TRBV30	TRBJ1-1	CAWSNGVVNTEAFF	TGTGCCTGGAGTAACGGCGTTGTGAACACTGAAGCTTTCTTT
NA	NA	TRBV9	TRBJ1-2	CASSPRDTF	TGTGCCAGCAGCCCCAGGGACACCTTC